This T cell receptor (beta chain) was sequenced in a study of CD8+ T cells in alopecia areata. Study background: Treated patients were dosed with oral tofacitinib, taking 5 to 10 mg twice daily. Tofacitinib exposure lasted 6 to 18 months, followed by 6 months off drug. Study outcomes and limitations: While patients received tofacitinib, many expanded lesional clones remained present in scalp and blood.

Following extraction, RNA underwent reverse transcription to cDNA, which served as the sequencing template. Profiled with immunoSEQ multiplex PCR; TCRdb holds only in-frame clones, not every one. The sample carries 150,000 or so clones, 50% to 65% recorded once. The sample's treatment: oral pan-JAK inhibitor, 5-10 mg twice daily. Sorted populations comprised CD4+ and CD8+ T cells obtained from PBMCs. A remark on this clone: Its antigen is undetermined.

The CDR3 loop spans 16 amino acids. The V gene end was trimmed by 1 base and the J gene end by 6 bases; junction bases not matched to a gene: 8. CDR1 SGHTA and CDR2 FQGNSA come from the germline V gene. This clonotype was sampled from a human donor with alopecia areata. Here the sequenced sample was CD8+ T cells sorted from blood, taken at week 4, from a patient treated with tofacitinib. V and J are TRBV7-2 and TRBJ2-3; 9 bases fit TRBD1. Written as DNA, the CDR3 is TGTGCCAGCAGCTTAGTTACAGGGGGCGCATTGGATACGCAGTATTTT. Protein: CASSLVTGGALDTQYF.